These 8 T cell receptor beta chains share one sample of origin, sequenced in a study of T cell responses to AZD1222 COVID-19 vaccine. Profiled with immunoSEQ multiplex PCR; TCRdb holds only in-frame clones, not every one. The sample includes about 190,000 clones, more than 80% seen only once; the top ten take less than 4%. Sequences were derived from peripheral blood, sampled 28 days after the second dose of the MenACWY control vaccine. The receptors originated from an adult who received the MenACWY meningococcal vaccine as a control.

This chain connects TRBV7-9 to TRBJ2-1, with D uncertain. The CDR3 runs to 13 residues. V shed 4 bases and J shed 8 bases, with 12 bases lying between them. Germline V CDR1 and CDR2: SEHNR, FQNEAQ (reference sequence). The CDR3 DNA reads TGTGCCAGCAGCTACGCCCCCCAAGATGAGCAGTTCTTC. Translated, it gives CASSYAPQDEQFF.

This chain connects TRBV4-1 to TRBJ1-2, with D tentatively TRBD1 (5 bases). The CDR3 has 15 amino acids. In germline, CDR1 is MGHRA, CDR2 YSYEKL. V was cut by 1 base and J by 8 bases, with 17 bases left in between. CDR3: CASSQVQGLYPGYTF. CDR3 DNA: TGCGCCAGCAGCCAAGTGCAGGGCCTATACCCCGGCTACACCTTC.

The chain carries TRBV28 and TRBJ1-2, with a weak D call TRBD1 (5 bases). Germline assignment: CDR1 MDHEN and CDR2 SYDVKM. The V and J ends lost 6 bases and 2 bases respectively, with 7 bases between them. The CDR3 totals 12 residues. The CDR3 loop is CASRGQNYGYTF. CDR3 DNA: TGTGCCAGCAGGGGGCAAAACTATGGCTACACCTTC.

This CDR3 reads CSVTGADTQYF. The DNA of the CDR3 is TGCAGCGTGACAGGGGCAGATACGCAGTATTTT. The rearrangement uses TRBV29-1 and TRBJ2-3; the match to TRBD1 covers 8 bases. CDR3 size: 11 residues. V trimming: 6 bases; J trimming: 4 bases; junction bases outside the gene matches: 0. Germline CDR1 SQVTM, CDR2 ANQGSEA.

The chain is built from TRBV7-2 and TRBJ2-7, with 16 bases lining up with TRBD2. This CDR3 spans 18 amino acids. In germline, CDR1 is SGHTA, CDR2 FQGNSA. Trimming cost V 1 base and J 5 bases; bases outside gene matches: 8. CDR3 protein: CASSLGGTSGRAGNEQYF. CDR3 sequence (DNA): TGTGCCAGCAGCTTAGGGGGGACTAGCGGGAGGGCCGGGAACGAGCAGTACTTC. The full variable domain, in which reference TRBV7-2 and TRBJ2-7 provide the parts outside the CDR3, is GAGVSQSPSNKVTEKGKDVELRCDPISGHTALYWYRQSLGQGLEFLIYFQGNSAPDKSGLPSDRFSAERTGGSVSTLTIQRTQQEDSAVYLCASSLGGTSGRAGNEQYFGPGTRLTVT.

This chain uses TRBV12-3 or TRBV12-4 with TRBJ1-5; D gene unclear. The germline V and J ends were trimmed by 5 bases and 6 bases, with 11 bases remaining between them. The CDR3 totals 13 residues. DNA of the CDR3: TGTGCCAGCAGTGCGGCAGGCAGTCAGCCCCAGCATTTT. The encoded protein is CASSAAGSQPQHF.

The V call is TRBV19, the J call TRBJ2-1; 10 nucleotides match TRBD2. This CDR3 is 15 amino acids long. Germline lookup yields CDR1 LNHDA and CDR2 SQIVND (reference sequence). The V and J ends lost 5 bases and 8 bases, in that order; junction bases with no gene match: 9. DNA for the CDR3: TGTGCCAGTAGTGCCCTAGCGGGAGCTATGGATGAGCAGTTCTTC. Translation: CASSALAGAMDEQFF.

The chain joins TRBV28 to TRBJ1-1, with D uncertain. This CDR3 is built from 12 residues. Trimming removed 7 bases at V and 4 bases at J, with 10 bases between. CDR1 MDHEN and CDR2 SYDVKM come from the germline V gene. The CDR3 DNA reads as TGTGCCAGCAAGGAGGGAGTCACTGAAGCTTTCTTT. Translation: CASKEGVTEAFF.